Shown below are 28 T cell receptor beta chains from a single sample sequenced in a study of Graves' ophthalmopathy and Graves' hyperthyroidism. Beta-chain TCR CDR3 regions were amplified from RNA transcripts. A first-round RT-PCR used HTBI primers, followed by a second-round multiplex PCR. TCRdb reanalysed the multiplex PCR reads using MiXCR and keeps one entry per CDR3 protein. The repertoire includes roughly 1.1 million distinct CDR3 sequences, roughly 35% of them detected once, and around 10% sits in the top ten. Sequencing input: peripheral blood or thyroid tissue (not recorded which). The receptors were sampled from an adult man with Graves' hyperthyroidism.

This clonotype occurred many times. The chain couples TRBV14 to TRBJ2-6; 7 bases align to TRBD1. Per the germline V gene, CDR1 is SGHDN and CDR2 is FVKESK. V lost 4 bases and J lost 1; bases outside the gene matches: 4. This CDR3 has 16 amino acids. CDR3 loop: CASSRQGVSGANVLTF. CDR3 coding DNA: TGTGCCAGCAGCCGGCAGGGGGTGTCTGGGGCCAACGTCCTGACTTTC.

The rearrangement links TRBV7-6 to TRBJ1-4; D perhaps matches TRBD1 (5 bases). Trimming shortened V by 4 bases and J by 11 bases, and 20 bases separated the two germline ends. This CDR3 is 15 amino acids long. Germline lookup yields CDR1 SGHVS and CDR2 FNYEAQ. CDR3 protein: CASSWTAGSNLKLFF. CDR3 bases: TGTGCCAGCAGCTGGACGGCAGGGAGCAACCTCAAACTGTTTTTT.

This clonotype was counted at least ten times. J is TRBJ2-7 and V is TRBV2; tentatively, D is TRBD1 (6 bases). This CDR3 has 14 amino acids. The germline V gene has CDR1 SNHLY and CDR2 FYNNEI. V gave up 2 bases and J gave up 3 bases, with 11 bases separating them. The DNA for the CDR3 is TGTGCCAGCAGTGAATACAGGGAGAACTACGAGCAGTACTTC. It yields the protein CASSEYRENYEQYF.

This chain links TRBV12-3 or TRBV12-4 with TRBJ2-6; possibly TRBD2 for D (5 bases). The V end was cut by 6 bases, the J end by 1 base, with 19 bases between. The CDR3 covers 18 residues. This CDR3 reads CASRRVFNSRSGANVLTF. The DNA for the CDR3 is TGTGCCAGCAGGCGGGTCTTTAACAGTCGATCTGGGGCCAACGTCCTGACTTTC.

V usage is TRBV10-3 and J usage is TRBJ2-2; a weak D match, TRBD2 (6 bases). Trimming took off 11 bases at V and 3 bases at J, with 16 bases between the two ends. The CDR3 loop spans 14 amino acids. Germline V gene sequence: CDR1 ENHRY, CDR2 SYGVKD. CDR3 sequence reads: CAPTWGDHTGELFF. CDR3 bases: TGTGCCCCGACATGGGGGGACCACACCGGGGAGCTGTTTTTT.

The sample holds one count of this clonotype. It is likely a read error, because the conserved phenylalanine at the end of the CDR3 is missing. It is unclear where the CDR3 begins or ends on the DNA, so no DNA is shown, and the CDR3 is as TCRdb lists it. The chain carries TRBV7-9 and TRBJ2-1; no DNA check was done on the table's D call, TRBD1. The germline gives CDR1 SEHNR, CDR2 FQNEAQ (reference sequence). With termini counted, the CDR3 has 9 amino acids. The CDR3 sequence: CASSSVTGA.

This clonotype was recorded many times. The chain recombines TRBV9 with TRBJ2-2; tentatively, D is TRBD1 (6 bases). V dropped 0 bases and J dropped 4 bases, with 13 bases sitting between them. CDR3 length: 16 amino acids. The germline gives CDR1 SGDLS, CDR2 YYNGEE. CDR3: CASSVGQGQGTGELFF. For the CDR3, the DNA is TGTGCCAGCAGCGTAGGCCAGGGGCAGGGCACCGGGGAGCTGTTTTTT.

This clonotype showed up many times. The J gene is TRBJ2-7, the V gene TRBV9; TRBD2 matches 10 bases. Germline trimming cut 1 base from V and 0 bases from J; bases unmatched to any gene: 1. Germline-derived CDR1 and CDR2 are SGDLS and YYNGEE. This CDR3 is built from 15 residues. This chain's CDR3 is CASSVTSGVSYEQYF. CDR3 nucleotides: TGTGCCAGCAGCGTAACTAGCGGGGTCTCCTACGAGCAGTACTTC.

This clonotype has just a few counts. The chain has TRBV11-2 and TRBJ2-5, with D hard to call. The germline gives CDR1 SGHAT, CDR2 FQNNGV. This CDR3 region has 15 residues. With 5 bases removed from V and 0 bases from J, the gap between germline ends came to 13 bases. The DNA for the CDR3 is TGTGCCAGCAGCCGCCCAACTCGGTACCAAGAGACCCAGTACTTC. It codes for CASSRPTRYQETQYF.

This clonotype appeared a few times. This rearrangement joins TRBV20-1 to TRBJ2-2; 7 positions agree with TRBD1. Germline V CDR1 and CDR2: DFQATT, SNEGSKA (reference sequence). The CDR3 totals 14 residues. V was pared by 6 bases and J by 0 bases, with 4 bases of the junction left unmatched. CDR3 loop: CSAPDRANTGELFF. The DNA for the CDR3 is TGCAGTGCACCCGACAGGGCGAACACCGGGGAGCTGTTTTTT.

This clonotype appeared a few times. CDR3 region: CASSRFDSLNQPQHF. CDR3 in DNA: TGCGCCAGCAGCCGCTTCGACAGCCTGAATCAGCCCCAGCATTTT. V gene TRBV4-1 combines with J gene TRBJ1-5, with D perhaps matching TRBD1 (5 bases). V dropped 4 bases and J dropped 4 bases, with 14 bases sitting between them. The CDR3 length is 15 residues. Germline V gives CDR1 MGHRA, CDR2 YSYEKL.

The chain carries TRBV30 and TRBJ2-7; a possible D gene is TRBD1 (5 bases). V lost 3 bases and J 0 bases, leaving 9 bases between the germline ends. The CDR3 length is 13 residues. Germline loops: CDR1 GTSNPN, CDR2 SVGIG (reference sequence). This CDR3 reads CAWSKGDSYEQYF. Here the CDR3 DNA reads TGTGCCTGGAGCAAAGGGGACTCCTACGAGCAGTACTTC.

The V call is TRBV10-3, the J call TRBJ2-7, with 7 bases fitting TRBD1. Germline V gene sequence: CDR1 ENHRY, CDR2 SYGVKD. After removal of 10 bases from V and 4 bases from J, the junction contained 13 bases not matched to a gene. The CDR3 covers 14 residues. In nucleotides, the CDR3 is TGTGCCAGCTCCACCCCAGGGGGTGGTTACGAGCAGTACTTC. Translation: CASSTPGGGYEQYF.

The table lists this clonotype with many counts. The chain's CDR3 is CASSLERTVQETQYF. CDR3 coding DNA: TGTGCCAGCAGCTTAGAGAGGACTGTCCAAGAGACCCAGTACTTC. The chain employs TRBV7-9 and TRBJ2-5, with D tentatively TRBD2 (5 bases). The CDR3 runs to 15 residues. V lost 1 base and J lost 1, with 10 bases in between. The germline gives CDR1 SEHNR, CDR2 FQNEAQ (reference sequence).

As for this clonotype: It may be a read error: a sequence one base away is much more abundant. CDR3 bases: TGTGCCAGCAGCGTAGACGGCCACACCTACGAGCAGTACTTC. It encodes CASSVDGHTYEQYF. The rearrangement links TRBV9 to TRBJ2-7; D remains unclear. The CDR3 is made up of 14 amino acids. Germline values: CDR1 SGDLS, CDR2 YYNGEE. V was trimmed by 0 bases and J by 2 bases, leaving 9 bases between them.

This clonotype appeared a single time. The rearrangement joins TRBV7-8 to TRBJ1-2; D may be TRBD1 (6 bases). V dropped 5 bases and J dropped 1 base, with 17 bases sitting between them. CDR3 length: 16 amino acids. Germline lookup yields CDR1 SGHVS and CDR2 FQNEAQ. The CDR3 DNA reads TGTGCCAGCAGCCCGGGGGCGACAGGCTATAACTATGGCTACACCTTC. Encoded protein: CASSPGATGYNYGYTF.

The table lists this clonotype with many counts. The chain carries TRBV4-2 and TRBJ1-2, with TRBD1 identical over 9 bases. Germline V gene lookup returns CDR1 LGHNA and CDR2 YNFKEQ. The CDR3 has 14 residues. Losses at the gene ends were 4 bases for V and 5 bases for J; bases not matched to a gene: 5. CDR3 DNA sequence: TGTGCCAGCAGCCCGCGGACAGGGGTGTATGGCTACACCTTC. Its translation: CASSPRTGVYGYTF.

J is TRBJ2-7 and V is TRBV6-1; TRBD1 matches 7 bases. The CDR3 spans 17 residues. V shed 6 bases, J shed 3 bases, and the junction held 17 bases outside the gene matches. From germline, CDR1 is MNHNS and CDR2 SASEGT. The CDR3 loop reads CASSLTGRITSYYEQYF. In nucleotides, the CDR3 is TGTGCCAGCAGCCTGACAGGGCGTATCACCTCTTACTACGAGCAGTACTTC.

This clonotype was detected ten times or more. This rearrangement joins TRBV10-3 to TRBJ1-6; no clear D. The CDR3 has 12 amino acids. Trimming took off 0 bases at V and 12 bases at J, with 6 bases between the two ends. Germline V gives CDR1 ENHRY, CDR2 SYGVKD. CDR3 protein: CAISESSRPLHF. CDR3 DNA sequence: TGTGCCATCAGTGAGTCGTCGCGACCCCTCCACTTT.

A few counts support this clonotype. The V call is TRBV11-2, the J call TRBJ2-5; D unresolved. This CDR3 is 14 amino acids long. Germline V gives CDR1 SGHAT, CDR2 FQNNGV. V was cut by 1 base and J by 1 base, with 7 bases left in between. CDR3 nucleotide sequence: TGTGCCAGCAGCTTAGCGTCTAGCCAAGAGACCCAGTACTTC. This codes for CASSLASSQETQYF.

A few counts support this clonotype. The chain recombines TRBV7-6 with TRBJ2-2; TRBD2 matches 14 bases. The CDR3 extends over 16 amino acids. CDR1 SGHVS and CDR2 FNYEAQ come from the germline V gene. V lost 5 bases to trimming and J lost 6 bases; unmatched junction nucleotides: 5. The CDR3, as DNA: TGTGCCAGCAGCCATAGACTAGCGGGAGGGCCCGGGGAGCTGTTTTTT. Translated: CASSHRLAGGPGELFF.

This clonotype was counted ten times or more. The chain is built from TRBV9 and TRBJ1-6; 7 bases match TRBD1. The CDR3 has 14 residues. Germline loops: CDR1 SGDLS, CDR2 YYNGEE. J was trimmed by 6 bases and V by 4 bases; bases with no gene match: 4. CDR3 coding DNA: TGTGCCAGCAGCATACAGGGGAGTAATTCACCCCTCCACTTT. It translates to CASSIQGSNSPLHF.

V and J are TRBV12-3 or TRBV12-4 and TRBJ2-7; TRBD1 matches at 7 bases. CDR3 length equals 15 residues. V was pared by 4 bases and J by 3 bases, with 9 bases of the junction left unmatched. The CDR3 bases are TGTGCCAGCAGTTCCAAGACAGGGAAAAACTACGAGCAGTACTTC. It codes for CASSSKTGKNYEQYF.

Remarks on this clonotype: A much larger clone sits a single nucleotide away, making a read error possible. The CDR3 region is CAGSLTTSGGPQETQYF. The CDR3 DNA is TGTGCCGGCAGCTTGACGACTAGCGGGGGGCCACAAGAGACCCAGTACTTC. V is TRBV5-5 and J is TRBJ2-5; 13 bases map to TRBD2. In germline, CDR1 is SGHKS, CDR2 YYEKEE (reference sequence). This CDR3 comprises 17 residues.

This clonotype was seen at least ten times. The chain combines TRBV6-5 with TRBJ2-3; D possibly corresponds to TRBD1 (6 bases). Germline CDR1 is MNHEY and CDR2 is SVGAGI. The length of the CDR3 is 12 residues. V lost 5 bases and J 6 bases, leaving 9 bases between the germline ends. The CDR3 DNA is TGTGCCAGCAGTAACACAGGGGATACGCAGTATTTT. Translating it yields CASSNTGDTQYF.

This clonotype is a singleton in its sample. The chain couples TRBV7-2 to TRBJ2-3; 7 bases line up with TRBD2. Trimming removed 7 bases from V and 2 bases from J; junction bases left unmatched: 6. The CDR3 length is 14 residues. Germline V gives CDR1 SGHTA, CDR2 FQGNSA. The CDR3 is CASNEGGSTDTQYF. The CDR3 nucleotides read TGTGCCAGCAACGAGGGAGGGTCCACAGATACGCAGTATTTT.

This clonotype was detected only a few times. The gene calls are TRBV5-1 and TRBJ2-5, with TRBD1 matching over 8 bases. After removal of 3 bases from V and 5 bases from J, the junction contained 12 bases not matched to a gene. Germline V gene lookup returns CDR1 SGHRS and CDR2 YFSETQ. This CDR3 region has 16 residues. CDR3 residues: CASSSPRTGRWETQYF. In DNA form, the CDR3 reads TGCGCCAGCAGCTCCCCGAGGACAGGGCGGTGGGAGACCCAGTACTTC.

The gene calls are TRBV12-3 or TRBV12-4 and TRBJ1-5; 7 bases are shared with TRBD1. The CDR3 extends over 16 amino acids. J gave up 2 bases and V 4 bases, and 8 bases lay outside the gene matches. In nucleotides, the CDR3 is TGTGCCAGCAGTTACCCCGGGACAGTCGGCAATCAGCCCCAGCATTTT. Translating gives CASSYPGTVGNQPQHF.